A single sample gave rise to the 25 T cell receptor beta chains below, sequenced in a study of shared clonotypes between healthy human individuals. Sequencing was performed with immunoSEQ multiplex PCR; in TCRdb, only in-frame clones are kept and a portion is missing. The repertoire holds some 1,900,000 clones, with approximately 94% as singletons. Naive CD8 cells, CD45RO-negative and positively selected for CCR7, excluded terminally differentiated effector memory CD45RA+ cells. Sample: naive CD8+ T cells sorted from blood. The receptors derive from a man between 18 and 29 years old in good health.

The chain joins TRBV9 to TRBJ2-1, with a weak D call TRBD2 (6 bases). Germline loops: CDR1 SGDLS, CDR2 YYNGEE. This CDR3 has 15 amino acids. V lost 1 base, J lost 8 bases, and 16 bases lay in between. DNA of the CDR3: TGTGCCAGCAGCGTAAATGAGAGGGAGGAGGATGAGCAGTTCTTC. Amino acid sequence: CASSVNEREEDEQFF.

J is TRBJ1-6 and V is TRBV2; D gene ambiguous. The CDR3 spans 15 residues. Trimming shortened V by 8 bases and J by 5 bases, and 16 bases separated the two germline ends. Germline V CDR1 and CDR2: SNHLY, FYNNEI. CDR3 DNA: TGTGCCAGCGGCGGGGAGATTTCAAATAATTCACCCCTCCACTTT. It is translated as CASGGEISNNSPLHF.

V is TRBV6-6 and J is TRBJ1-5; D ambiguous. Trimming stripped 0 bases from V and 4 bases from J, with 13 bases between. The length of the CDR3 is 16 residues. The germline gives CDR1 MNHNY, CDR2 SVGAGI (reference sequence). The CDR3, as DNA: TGTGCCAGCAGTTACTCTCCGGGAGGGCTGAATCAGCCCCAGCATTTT. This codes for CASSYSPGGLNQPQHF.

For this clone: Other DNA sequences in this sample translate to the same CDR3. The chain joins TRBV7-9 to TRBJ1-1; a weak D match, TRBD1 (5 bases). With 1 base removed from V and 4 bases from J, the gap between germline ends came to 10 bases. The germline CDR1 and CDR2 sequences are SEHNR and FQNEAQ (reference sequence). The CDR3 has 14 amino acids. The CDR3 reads CASSLGGEGTEAFF. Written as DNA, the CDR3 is TGTGCCAGCAGCTTAGGAGGGGAGGGCACTGAAGCTTTCTTT.

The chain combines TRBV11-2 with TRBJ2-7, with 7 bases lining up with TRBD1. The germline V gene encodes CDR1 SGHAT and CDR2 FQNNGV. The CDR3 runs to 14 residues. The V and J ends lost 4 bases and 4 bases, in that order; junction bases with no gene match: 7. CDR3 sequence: CASSSPTGMYEQYF. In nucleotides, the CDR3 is TGTGCCAGCAGCTCCCCGACAGGGATGTACGAGCAGTACTTC.

The CDR3 coding sequence is TGTGCCAGCAGCTTGGGGGACAGGGGATACTACGAGCAGTACTTC. Its translation is CASSLGDRGYYEQYF. This chain links TRBV7-9 with TRBJ2-7, with 10 bases identical to TRBD1. J was trimmed by 3 bases and V by 3 bases; bases with no gene match: 5. The CDR3 runs to 15 residues. Germline CDR1 and CDR2: SEHNR and FQNEAQ (reference sequence).

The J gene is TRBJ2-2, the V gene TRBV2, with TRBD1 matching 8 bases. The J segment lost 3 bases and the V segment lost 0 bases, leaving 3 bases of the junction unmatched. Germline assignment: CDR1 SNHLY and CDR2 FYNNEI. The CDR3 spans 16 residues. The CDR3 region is CASSEATDRDTGELFF. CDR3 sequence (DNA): TGTGCCAGCAGTGAAGCGACGGACAGGGACACCGGGGAGCTGTTTTTT.

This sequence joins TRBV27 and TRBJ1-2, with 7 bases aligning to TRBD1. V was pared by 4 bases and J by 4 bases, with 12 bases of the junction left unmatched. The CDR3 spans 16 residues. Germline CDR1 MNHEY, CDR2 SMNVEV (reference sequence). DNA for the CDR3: TGTGCCAGCAGTTCTCTACAGGGGAGAAGGGCCTATGGCTACACCTTC. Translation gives CASSSLQGRRAYGYTF.

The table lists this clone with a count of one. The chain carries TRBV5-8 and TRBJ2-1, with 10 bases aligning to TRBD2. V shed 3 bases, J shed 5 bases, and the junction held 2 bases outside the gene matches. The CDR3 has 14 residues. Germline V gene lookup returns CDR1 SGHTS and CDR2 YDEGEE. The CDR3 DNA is TGTGCCAGCAGCTCTGGACTAGCGGACAATGAGCAGTTCTTC. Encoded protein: CASSSGLADNEQFF.

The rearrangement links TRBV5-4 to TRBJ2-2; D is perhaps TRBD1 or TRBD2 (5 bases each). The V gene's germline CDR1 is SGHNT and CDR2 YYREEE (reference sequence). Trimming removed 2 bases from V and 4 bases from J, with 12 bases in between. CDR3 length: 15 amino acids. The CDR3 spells CASSLWGEGTGELFF. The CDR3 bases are TGTGCCAGCAGCTTATGGGGCGAGGGCACCGGGGAGCTGTTTTTT. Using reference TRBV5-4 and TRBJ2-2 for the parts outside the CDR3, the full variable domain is ETGVTQSPTHLIKTRGQQVTLRCSSQSGHNTVSWYQQALGQGPQFIFQYYREEENGRGNFPPRFSGLQFPNYSSELNVNALELDDSALYLCASSLWGEGTGELFFGEGSRLTVL.

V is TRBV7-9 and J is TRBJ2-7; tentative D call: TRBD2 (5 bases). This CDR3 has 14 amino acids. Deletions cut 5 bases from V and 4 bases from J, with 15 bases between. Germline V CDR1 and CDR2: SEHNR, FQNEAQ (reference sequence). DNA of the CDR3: TGTGCCAGCAGCCCCAGAGACGGGGTTTACGAGCAGTACTTC. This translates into CASSPRDGVYEQYF. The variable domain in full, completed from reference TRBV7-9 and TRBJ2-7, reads DTGVSQNPRHKITKRGQNVTFRCDPISEHNRLYWYRQTLGQGPEFLTYFQNEAQLEKSRLLSDRFSAERPKGSFSTLEIQRTEQGDSAMYLCASSPRDGVYEQYFGPGTRLTVT.

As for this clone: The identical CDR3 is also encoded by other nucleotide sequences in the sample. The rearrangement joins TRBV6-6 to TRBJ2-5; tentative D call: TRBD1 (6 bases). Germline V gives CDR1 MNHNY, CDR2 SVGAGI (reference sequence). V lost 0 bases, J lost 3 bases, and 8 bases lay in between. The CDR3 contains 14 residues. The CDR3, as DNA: TGTGCCAGCAGTTACTCCGAGGGGGAAGAGACCCAGTACTTC. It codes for CASSYSEGEETQYF.

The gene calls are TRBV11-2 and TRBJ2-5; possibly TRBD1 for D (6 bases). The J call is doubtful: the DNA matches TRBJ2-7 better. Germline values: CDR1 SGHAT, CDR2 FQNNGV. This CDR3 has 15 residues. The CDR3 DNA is TGTGCCAGCAGCTTAGGGGGCAGGGGACCCAACGAGCAGTACTTC. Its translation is CASSLGGRGPNEQYF.

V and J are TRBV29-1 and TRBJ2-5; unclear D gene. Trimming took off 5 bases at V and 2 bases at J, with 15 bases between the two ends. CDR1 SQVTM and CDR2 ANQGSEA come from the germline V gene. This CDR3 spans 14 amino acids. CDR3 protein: CSVPPDGPQETQYF. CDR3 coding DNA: TGCAGCGTTCCCCCTGACGGACCTCAAGAGACCCAGTACTTC.

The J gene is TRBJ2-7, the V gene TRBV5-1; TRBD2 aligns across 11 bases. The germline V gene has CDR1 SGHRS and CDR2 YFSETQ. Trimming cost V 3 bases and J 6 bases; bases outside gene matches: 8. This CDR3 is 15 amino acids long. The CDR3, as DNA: TGCGCCAGCAGCTCCACTAGCGGGGGTTTCGGCGAGCAGTACTTC. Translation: CASSSTSGGFGEQYF.

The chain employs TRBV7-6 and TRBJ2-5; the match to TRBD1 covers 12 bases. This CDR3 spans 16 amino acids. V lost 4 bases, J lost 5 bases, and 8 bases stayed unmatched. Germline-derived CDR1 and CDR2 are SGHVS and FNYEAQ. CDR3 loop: CASSSPGQGALETQYF. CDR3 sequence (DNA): TGTGCCAGCAGCTCCCCGGGACAGGGGGCGTTGGAGACCCAGTACTTC.

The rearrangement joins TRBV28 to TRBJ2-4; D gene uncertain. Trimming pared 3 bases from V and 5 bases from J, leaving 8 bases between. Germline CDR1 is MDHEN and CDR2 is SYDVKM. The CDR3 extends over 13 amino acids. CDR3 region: CASSFHSENIQYF. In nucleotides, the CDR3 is TGTGCCAGCAGTTTTCATTCAGAAAACATTCAGTACTTC. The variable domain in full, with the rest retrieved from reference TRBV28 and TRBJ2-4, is DVKVTQSSRYLVKRTGEKVFLECVQDMDHENMFWYRQDPGLGLRLIYFSYDVKMKEKGDIPEGYSVSREKKERFSLILESASTNQTSMYLCASSFHSENIQYFGAGTRLSVL.

The CDR3 reads CASSTDLRPMEQYF. Here the CDR3 DNA reads TGTGCCAGCTCAACCGACCTCCGCCCTATGGAGCAGTACTTC. The V and J genes are TRBV18 and TRBJ2-7, with D hard to call. V lost 5 bases and J 7 bases, leaving 18 bases between the germline ends. CDR3 length equals 14 residues. The V gene's germline CDR1 is KGHSH and CDR2 LQKENI.

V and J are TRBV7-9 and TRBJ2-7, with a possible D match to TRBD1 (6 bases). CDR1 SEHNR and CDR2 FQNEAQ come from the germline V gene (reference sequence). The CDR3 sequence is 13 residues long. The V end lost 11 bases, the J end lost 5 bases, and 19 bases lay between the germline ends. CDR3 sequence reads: CAVQGKLRDEQYF. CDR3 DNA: TGTGCCGTACAGGGAAAATTGAGAGACGAGCAGTACTTC.

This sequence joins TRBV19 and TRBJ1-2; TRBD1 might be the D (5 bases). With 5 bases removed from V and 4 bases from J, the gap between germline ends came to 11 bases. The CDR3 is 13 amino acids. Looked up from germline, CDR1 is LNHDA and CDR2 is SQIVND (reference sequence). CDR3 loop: CASSSGNSYGYTF. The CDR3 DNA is TGTGCCAGTAGTTCAGGGAACAGCTATGGCTACACCTTC. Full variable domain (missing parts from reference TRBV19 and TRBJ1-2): DGGITQSPKYLFRKEGQNVTLSCEQNLNHDAMYWYRQDPGQGLRLIYYSQIVNDFQKGDIAEGYSVSREKKESFPLTVTSAQKNPTAFYLCASSSGNSYGYTFGSGTRLTVV.

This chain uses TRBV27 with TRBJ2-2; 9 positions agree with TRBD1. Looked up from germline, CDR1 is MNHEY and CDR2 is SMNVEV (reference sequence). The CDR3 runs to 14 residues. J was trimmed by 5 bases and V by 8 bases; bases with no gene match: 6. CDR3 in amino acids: CASQGQGFTGELFF. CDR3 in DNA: TGTGCCAGCCAGGGACAGGGATTTACCGGGGAGCTGTTTTTT.

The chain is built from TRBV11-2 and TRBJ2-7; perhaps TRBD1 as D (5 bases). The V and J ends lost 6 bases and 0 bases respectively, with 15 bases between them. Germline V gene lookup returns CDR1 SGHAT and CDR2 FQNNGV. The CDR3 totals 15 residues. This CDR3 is CASSSLGASSYEQYF. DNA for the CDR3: TGTGCCAGCAGTTCCCTTGGGGCAAGCTCCTACGAGCAGTACTTC.

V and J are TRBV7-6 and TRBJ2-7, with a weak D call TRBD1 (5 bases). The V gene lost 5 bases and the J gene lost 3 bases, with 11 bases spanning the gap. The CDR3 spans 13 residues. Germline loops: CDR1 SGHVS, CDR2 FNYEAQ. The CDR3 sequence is CASSLTVGYEQYF. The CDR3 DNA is TGTGCCAGCAGCCTGACAGTTGGCTACGAGCAGTACTTC.

The CDR3 protein is CASSQAGETQYF. The CDR3 nucleotides read TGTGCCAGCAGTCAGGCAGGAGAGACCCAGTACTTC. The V call is TRBV7-8, the J call TRBJ2-5; no firm D call. Germline V gives CDR1 SGHVS, CDR2 FQNEAQ. The CDR3 has 12 amino acids. Between the trimmed V and J ends, which lost 6 bases and 4 bases, there was a span of 9 bases. Combining the CDR3 with reference TRBV7-8 and TRBJ2-5 gives the whole variable domain GAGVSQSPRYKVAKRGQDVALRCDPISGHVSLFWYQQALGQGPEFLTYFQNEAQLDKSGLPSDRFFAERPEGSVSTLKIQRTQQEDSAVYLCASSQAGETQYFGPGTRLLVL.

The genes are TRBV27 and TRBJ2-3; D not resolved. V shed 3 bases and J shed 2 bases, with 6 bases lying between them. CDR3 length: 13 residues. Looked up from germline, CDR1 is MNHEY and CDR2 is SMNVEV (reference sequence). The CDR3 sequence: CASSLAITDTQYF. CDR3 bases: TGTGCCAGCAGTTTGGCGATCACAGATACGCAGTATTTT.